What follows are 30 T cell receptor beta chains derived from one specimen sequenced in a study of blood T cell repertoires in COVID-19. Some clones are missing from TCRdb's copy, which holds only in-frame ones; the method was immunoSEQ multiplex PCR. Of around 230,000 clones listed, approximately 87% were seen once; the top ten hold about 2.5%. The sequencing input was peripheral blood. Receptors were obtained from a woman in her 70s with active or convalescent COVID-19.

The sample holds a few counts of this clone. The chain is built from TRBV28 and TRBJ1-5; D uncertain. The V gene's germline CDR1 is MDHEN and CDR2 SYDVKM. The V gene lost 6 bases and the J gene lost 0 bases, with 6 bases spanning the gap. CDR3 length: 13 residues. The CDR3: CASRGASNQPQHF. The CDR3 DNA reads TGTGCCAGCAGGGGCGCTAGCAATCAGCCCCAGCATTTT. The full variable domain, rest sourced from reference TRBV28 and TRBJ1-5, is DVKVTQSSRYLVKRTGEKVFLECVQDMDHENMFWYRQDPGLGLRLIYFSYDVKMKEKGDIPEGYSVSREKKERFSLILESASTNQTSMYLCASRGASNQPQHFGDGTRLSIL.

The chain combines TRBV7-2 with TRBJ1-1, with TRBD1 identical over 11 bases. The CDR3 is made up of 14 amino acids. V dropped 3 bases and J dropped 10; count of bases not matched to a gene: 7. Germline V gives CDR1 SGHTA, CDR2 FQGNSA. CDR3 in DNA: TGTGCCAGCAGCTTTGGACAGGGGGCGATTGGAGCTTTCTTT. As protein: CASSFGQGAIGAFF.

CDR3 loop: CASSFAGAETQYF. In DNA, the CDR3 is TGTGCCAGCAGTTTCGCGGGAGCGGAGACCCAGTACTTC. The rearrangement joins TRBV12-3 or TRBV12-4 to TRBJ2-5; TRBD2 agrees at 7 bases. V shed 3 bases and J 5 bases; nucleotides not matched to a gene: 3. The CDR3 runs 13 residues.

The chain uses TRBV19 and TRBJ1-4; 8 bases are shared with TRBD1. V gave up 6 bases and J gave up 8 bases; unmatched junction bases: 11. Germline V CDR1 and CDR2: LNHDA, SQIVND (reference sequence). The CDR3 is 15 residues long. CDR3 DNA: TGTGCCAGTAGCATGACAGGGGAGCAGCTCGAAAAACTGTTTTTT. As protein: CASSMTGEQLEKLFF.

V usage is TRBV3-1 (or the pseudogene TRBV3-2) and J usage is TRBJ2-3; the match to TRBD2 covers 10 bases. CDR1 is LGHDT, CDR2 YNNKEL, per germline (reference sequence). CDR3 length: 16 residues. V trimming: 4 bases; J trimming: 5 bases; junction bases outside the gene matches: 9. CDR3 sequence (DNA): TGTGCCAGCAGCCCGCTAGCGGGAGTAAGGGAAGATACGCAGTATTTT. Amino acids: CASSPLAGVREDTQYF.

This sequence joins TRBV5-6 and TRBJ2-7, with 7 bases identical to TRBD2. This CDR3 comprises 13 residues. Germline values: CDR1 SGHDT, CDR2 YYEEEE. J lost 6 bases, V lost 4 bases, and 7 bases had no gene match. The CDR3 reads CASSHMGGGEQYF. CDR3 sequence (DNA): TGTGCCAGCAGCCATATGGGGGGGGGCGAGCAGTACTTC. The whole variable domain, remainder taken from reference TRBV5-6 and TRBJ2-7, is DAGVTQSPTHLIKTRGQQVTLRCSPKSGHDTVSWYQQALGQGPQFIFQYYEEEERQRGNFPDRFSGHQFPNYSSELNVNALLLGDSALYLCASSHMGGGEQYFGPGTRLTVT.

This CDR3 reads CATSAGAGGQPQHF. The CDR3 DNA reads TGTGCCACCAGTGCCGGGGCAGGGGGACAGCCCCAGCATTTT. This chain uses TRBV24-1 with TRBJ1-5; 7 bases are a match to TRBD1. J lost 7 bases, V lost 5 bases, and 7 bases had no gene match. This CDR3 has 14 amino acids. Germline values: CDR1 KGHDR, CDR2 SFDVKD.

The chain employs TRBV6-5 and TRBJ2-1; TRBD1 aligns across 8 bases. This CDR3 is built from 13 residues. J lost 12 bases, V lost 6 bases, and 10 bases had no gene match. In germline, CDR1 is MNHEY, CDR2 SVGAGI. CDR3 DNA: TGTGCCAGCAGCGGGACAGGCGTCGGGGGGCAGTTCTTC. The encoded protein is CASSGTGVGGQFF.

This clone was observed a single time. CDR3 region: CASSLYLGTLTDCTF. The CDR3 DNA reads as TGTGCCAGCAGCCTTTATCTTGGGACATTAACGGATTGCACCTTC. The V gene is TRBV11-2, the J gene TRBJ1-2, with a tentative D call TRBD1 (6 bases). Germline-derived CDR1 and CDR2 are SGHAT and FQNNGV. Between the trimmed V and J ends, which lost 5 bases and 13 bases, there was a span of 26 bases. The CDR3 length is 15 residues.

The chain joins TRBV2 to TRBJ1-1; D remains unclear. The V gene lost 0 bases and the J gene lost 4 bases, with 9 bases spanning the gap. The CDR3 has 14 residues. Per the germline V gene, CDR1 is SNHLY and CDR2 is FYNNEI. CDR3 loop: CASSEAGSSTEAFF. The CDR3 DNA is TGTGCCAGCAGTGAAGCGGGGAGCAGCACTGAAGCTTTCTTT. Filled out from reference TRBV2 and TRBJ1-1, the complete variable domain reads EPEVTQTPSHQVTQMGQEVILRCVPISNHLYFYWYRQILGQKVEFLVSFYNNEISEKSEIFDDQFSVERPDGSNFTLKIRSTKLEDSAMYFCASSEAGSSTEAFFGQGTRLTVV.

The chain recombines TRBV4-2 with TRBJ2-3; 15 bases are shared with TRBD2. CDR3 length equals 18 residues. Germline loops: CDR1 LGHNA, CDR2 YNFKEQ. V dropped 3 bases and J dropped 1; count of bases not matched to a gene: 5. The DNA for the CDR3 is TGTGCCAGCAGCCAGGGGACTAGCGGGGGGCCAGGCACAGATACGCAGTATTTT. Its protein is CASSQGTSGGPGTDTQYF.

V usage is TRBV7-9 and J usage is TRBJ2-1, with 10 nucleotides matching TRBD1. V gave up 6 bases and J gave up 8 bases; unmatched junction bases: 7. Germline V gives CDR1 SEHNR, CDR2 FQNEAQ (reference sequence). This CDR3 region has 14 residues. This CDR3 reads CASRAGTGVDEQFF. The CDR3 nucleotides read TGTGCCAGCAGGGCCGGGACAGGGGTCGATGAGCAGTTCTTC.

This clone showed up just a few times. The CDR3 region has the DNA TGCGCCAGCAGCTTCGGAACAGGGAATAATGAAAAACTGTTTTTT. This translates into CASSFGTGNNEKLFF. The rearrangement links TRBV5-1 to TRBJ1-4; the D gene is possibly TRBD1 (6 bases). CDR1 and CDR2 (germline): SGHRS, YFSETQ. The V gene lost 2 bases and the J gene lost 4 bases, with 12 bases spanning the gap. The CDR3 sequence is 15 residues long. The whole variable domain, filled in from reference TRBV5-1 and TRBJ1-4, reads KAGVTQTPRYLIKTRGQQVTLSCSPISGHRSVSWYQQTPGQGLQFLFEYFSETQRNKGNFPGRFSGRQFSNSRSEMNVSTLELGDSALYLCASSFGTGNNEKLFFGSGTQLSVL.

V gene TRBV29-1 combines with J gene TRBJ2-3, with 16 bases matching TRBD2. The CDR3 sequence is 15 residues long. Germline trimming cut 5 bases from V and 4 bases from J; bases unmatched to any gene: 3. Germline V lookup: CDR1 SQVTM, CDR2 ANQGSEA. The CDR3 DNA reads TGCAGCGTTTTAGGGACTAGCGGGAGGGCAGATACGCAGTATTTT. Its protein product is CSVLGTSGRADTQYF.

V is TRBV14 and J is TRBJ2-7; a possible D gene is TRBD1 (6 bases). V lost 0 bases and J lost 1, with 16 bases in between. Germline V lookup: CDR1 SGHDN, CDR2 FVKESK. The CDR3 spans 17 residues. CDR3 sequence (DNA): TGTGCCAGCAGCCAAGACTTATCAGGGGCCCCTTCCTACGAGCAGTACTTC. Its translation: CASSQDLSGAPSYEQYF.

The chain recombines TRBV19 with TRBJ2-7, with 7 bases lining up with TRBD1. CDR3 length: 14 residues. The V gene end was trimmed by 6 bases and the J gene end by 2 bases; junction bases not matched to a gene: 7. Germline V CDR1 and CDR2: LNHDA, SQIVND (reference sequence). The CDR3 nucleotides are TGTGCCAGTAGCCAGTCAGGGGGTCCCTACGAGCAGTACTTC. Its translation: CASSQSGGPYEQYF. The whole variable domain, filled in from reference TRBV19 and TRBJ2-7, reads DGGITQSPKYLFRKEGQNVTLSCEQNLNHDAMYWYRQDPGQGLRLIYYSQIVNDFQKGDIAEGYSVSREKKESFPLTVTSAQKNPTAFYLCASSQSGGPYEQYFGPGTRLTVT.

The chain links TRBV6-6 to TRBJ2-7, with 10 bases aligning to TRBD1. This CDR3 has 15 residues. Germline V gene sequence: CDR1 MNHNY, CDR2 SVGAGI (reference sequence). V was clipped by 7 bases and J by 5 bases; unmatched bases: 11. Here the CDR3 reads CASIPYVDRGHEQYF. Written as DNA, the CDR3 is TGTGCCAGCATTCCTTACGTAGACAGGGGGCACGAGCAGTACTTC.

This clone occurred a few times. The chain employs TRBV29-1 and TRBJ2-7, with 7 bases fitting TRBD1. Germline V gene data show CDR1 as SQVTM and CDR2 as ANQGSEA. CDR3 length: 12 residues. Trimming removed 4 bases from V and 8 bases from J; junction bases left unmatched: 8. CDR3 nucleotide sequence: TGCAGCGTTGGGGAACCGGGACAGAAGCAGTACTTC. Protein product: CSVGEPGQKQYF.

The V call is TRBV14, the J call TRBJ1-6; a possible D gene is TRBD1 (5 bases). Germline values: CDR1 SGHDN, CDR2 FVKESK. The CDR3 has 15 residues. The V end was cut by 5 bases, the J end by 10 bases, with 18 bases between. The CDR3 bases are TGTGCCAGCAGCGGACCACTGGGGGGGATCTCACCCCTCCACTTT. Protein product: CASSGPLGGISPLHF.

The rearrangement links TRBV5-4 to TRBJ1-3, with 10 positions matching TRBD1. Germline V gene lookup returns CDR1 SGHNT and CDR2 YYREEE (reference sequence). This CDR3 region has 17 residues. V was pared by 4 bases and J by 2 bases, with 9 bases of the junction left unmatched. The CDR3 region is CASSPGQGVKTGNTIYF. The CDR3 DNA reads TGTGCCAGCAGCCCAGGACAGGGGGTAAAAACTGGAAACACCATATATTTT.

The gene calls are TRBV5-1 and TRBJ2-5; TRBD1 matches 8 bases. Trimming took 4 bases from V and 5 from J; bases not matched to a gene: 10. This CDR3 is built from 15 residues. Per germline, CDR1 SGHRS and CDR2 YFSETQ. The CDR3 bases are TGCGCCAGCAGCCCCCAGGGGGCCGGCGGGGAGACCCAGTACTTC. Its translation: CASSPQGAGGETQYF.

J is TRBJ1-5 and V is TRBV30, with TRBD1 matching 7 bases. V shed 3 bases and J 5 bases; nucleotides not matched to a gene: 4. The CDR3 extends over 13 amino acids. Germline V gene sequence: CDR1 GTSNPN, CDR2 SVGIG (reference sequence). CDR3 residues: CAWSPGQDQPQHF. CDR3 DNA: TGTGCCTGGAGCCCCGGACAGGATCAGCCCCAGCATTTT.

The rearrangement uses TRBV5-1 and TRBJ2-3; 7 bases match TRBD2. V gave up 1 base and J gave up 3 bases; unmatched junction bases: 8. The CDR3 totals 16 residues. From germline, CDR1 is SGHRS and CDR2 YFSETQ. This CDR3 reads CASSLYAGVGTDTQYF. The DNA of the CDR3 is TGCGCCAGCAGCTTGTATGCGGGGGTGGGGACAGATACGCAGTATTTT.

The V gene is TRBV6-6, the J gene TRBJ1-3; D remains unclear. Germline CDR1 MNHNY, CDR2 SVGAGI (reference sequence). V dropped 3 bases and J dropped 2 bases, with 8 bases sitting between them. The CDR3 length is 14 residues. This CDR3 is CASSYGEAGNTIYF. The CDR3, as DNA: TGTGCCAGCAGTTATGGGGAGGCTGGAAACACCATATATTTT.

This chain connects TRBV19 to TRBJ2-3; 10 positions match TRBD1. Germline V CDR1 and CDR2: LNHDA, SQIVND (reference sequence). CDR3 length equals 16 residues. V gave up 5 bases and J gave up 0 bases; unmatched junction bases: 5. CDR3 sequence reads: CASSSDRGRSTDTQYF. The CDR3 nucleotides are TGTGCCAGTAGTTCGGACAGGGGGAGGAGCACAGATACGCAGTATTTT.

V is TRBV4-2 and J is TRBJ2-5; D uncertain. The V end lost 0 bases, the J end lost 0 bases, and 8 bases lay between the germline ends. This CDR3 contains 15 residues. Germline assignment: CDR1 LGHNA and CDR2 YNFKEQ. CDR3 DNA: TGTGCCAGCAGCCAAGATTTGCTAGACCAAGAGACCCAGTACTTC. Residues: CASSQDLLDQETQYF.

The chain recombines TRBV28 with TRBJ1-1, with no clear D. The CDR3 has 14 residues. Trimming pared 3 bases from V and 4 bases from J, leaving 12 bases between. Germline V gene lookup returns CDR1 MDHEN and CDR2 SYDVKM. This chain's CDR3 is CASSLGGLPTEAFF. CDR3 nucleotide sequence: TGTGCCAGCAGTTTGGGAGGGTTACCCACTGAAGCTTTCTTT.

The V call is TRBV12-3 or TRBV12-4, the J call TRBJ2-3; the match to TRBD1 covers 8 bases. The CDR3 spans 13 residues. V shed 7 bases and J 6 bases; nucleotides not matched to a gene: 6. Here the CDR3 reads CASKEQGVDTQYF. The DNA for the CDR3 is TGTGCCAGCAAGGAACAGGGGGTTGATACGCAGTATTTT.

V gene TRBV30 combines with J gene TRBJ2-7; D unresolved. The CDR3 is 13 amino acids. Trimming took 0 bases from V and 4 from J, leaving 10 bases between them. Per germline, CDR1 GTSNPN and CDR2 SVGIG (reference sequence). The CDR3 bases are TGTGCCTGGAGTGTAACAGTTTCTTACGAGCAGTACTTC. Amino acids: CAWSVTVSYEQYF.

The chain couples TRBV4-1 to TRBJ2-5; TRBD1 matches 9 bases. Per the germline V gene, CDR1 is MGHRA and CDR2 is YSYEKL. V shed 3 bases, J shed 4 bases, and the junction held 12 bases outside the gene matches. CDR3 size: 17 residues. CDR3: CASSQRGTGRQPETQYF. Here the CDR3 DNA reads TGCGCCAGCAGCCAGAGGGGGACAGGGCGGCAACCAGAGACCCAGTACTTC.